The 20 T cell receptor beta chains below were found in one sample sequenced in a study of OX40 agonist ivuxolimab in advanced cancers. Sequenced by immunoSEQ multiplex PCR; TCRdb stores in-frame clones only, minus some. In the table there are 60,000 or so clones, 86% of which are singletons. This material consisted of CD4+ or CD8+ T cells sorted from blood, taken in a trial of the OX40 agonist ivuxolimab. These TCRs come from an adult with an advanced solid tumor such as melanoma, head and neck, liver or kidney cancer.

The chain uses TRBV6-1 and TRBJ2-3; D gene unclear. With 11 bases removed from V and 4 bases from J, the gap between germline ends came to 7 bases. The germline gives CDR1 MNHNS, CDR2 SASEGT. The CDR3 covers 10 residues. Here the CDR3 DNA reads TGTGCCTGTGGGCCAGATACGCAGTATTTT. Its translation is CACGPDTQYF.

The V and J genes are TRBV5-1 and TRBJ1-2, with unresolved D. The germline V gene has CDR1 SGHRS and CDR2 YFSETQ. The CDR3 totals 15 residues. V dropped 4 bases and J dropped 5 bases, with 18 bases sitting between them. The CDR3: CASSPYLRSDYGYTF. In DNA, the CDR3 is TGCGCCAGCAGCCCTTATTTAAGATCAGATTATGGCTACACCTTC.

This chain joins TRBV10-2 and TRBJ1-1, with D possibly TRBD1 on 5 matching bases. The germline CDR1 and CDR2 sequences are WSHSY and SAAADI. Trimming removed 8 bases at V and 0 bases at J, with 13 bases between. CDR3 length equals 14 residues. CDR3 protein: CASGTGSMNTEAFF. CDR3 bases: TGCGCCAGCGGAACAGGAAGCATGAACACTGAAGCTTTCTTT.

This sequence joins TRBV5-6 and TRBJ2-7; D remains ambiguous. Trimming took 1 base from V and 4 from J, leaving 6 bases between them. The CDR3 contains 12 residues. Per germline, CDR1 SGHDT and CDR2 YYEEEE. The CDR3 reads CASSLFGYEQYF. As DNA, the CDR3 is TGTGCCAGCAGCTTGTTCGGATACGAGCAGTACTTC.

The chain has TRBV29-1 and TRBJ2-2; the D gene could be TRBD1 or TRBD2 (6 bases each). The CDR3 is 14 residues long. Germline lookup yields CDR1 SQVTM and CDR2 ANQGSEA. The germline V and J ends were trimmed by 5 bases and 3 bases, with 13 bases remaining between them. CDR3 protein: CSVYGGRDTGELFF. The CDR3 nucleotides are TGCAGCGTTTATGGGGGGCGGGACACCGGGGAGCTGTTTTTT.

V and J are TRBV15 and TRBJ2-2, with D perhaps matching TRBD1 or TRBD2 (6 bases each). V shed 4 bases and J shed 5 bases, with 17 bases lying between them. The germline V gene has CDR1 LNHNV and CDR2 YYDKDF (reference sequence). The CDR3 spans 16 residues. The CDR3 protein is CATSMWGLEGTGELFF. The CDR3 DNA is TGTGCCACCAGCATGTGGGGGCTGGAGGGGACCGGGGAGCTGTTTTTT.

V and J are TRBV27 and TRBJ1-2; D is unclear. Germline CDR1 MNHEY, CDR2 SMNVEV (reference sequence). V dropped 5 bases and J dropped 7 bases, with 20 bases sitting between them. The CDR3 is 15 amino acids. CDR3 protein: CASSDSGISTSGYTF. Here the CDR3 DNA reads TGTGCCAGCAGTGACTCCGGCATTTCGACGTCTGGCTACACCTTC.

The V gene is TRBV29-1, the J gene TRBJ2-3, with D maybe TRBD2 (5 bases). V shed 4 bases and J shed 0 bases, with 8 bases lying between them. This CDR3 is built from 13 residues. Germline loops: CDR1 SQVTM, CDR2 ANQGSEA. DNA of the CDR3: TGCAGCGTTGTCGGCGGGAGCACAGATACGCAGTATTTT. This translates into CSVVGGSTDTQYF.

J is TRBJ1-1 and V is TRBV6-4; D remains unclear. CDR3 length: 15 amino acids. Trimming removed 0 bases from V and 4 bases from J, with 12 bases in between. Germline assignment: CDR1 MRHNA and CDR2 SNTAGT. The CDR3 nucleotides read TGTGCCAGCAGTGACTCGTGGGGTATGCGCACTGAAGCTTTCTTT. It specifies CASSDSWGMRTEAFF.

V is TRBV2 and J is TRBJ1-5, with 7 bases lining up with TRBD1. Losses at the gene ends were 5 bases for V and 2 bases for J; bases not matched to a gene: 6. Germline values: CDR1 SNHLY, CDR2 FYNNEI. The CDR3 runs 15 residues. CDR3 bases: TGTGCCAGCAGTTCCAGGGGGTTTGGCAATCAGCCCCAGCATTTT. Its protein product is CASSSRGFGNQPQHF.

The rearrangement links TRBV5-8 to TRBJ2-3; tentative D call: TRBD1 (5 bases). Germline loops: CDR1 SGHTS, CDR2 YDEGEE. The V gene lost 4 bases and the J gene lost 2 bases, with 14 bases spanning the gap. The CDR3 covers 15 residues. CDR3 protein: CASSLLGQHTDTQYF. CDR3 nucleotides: TGTGCCAGCAGCCTGTTGGGGCAGCACACAGATACGCAGTATTTT. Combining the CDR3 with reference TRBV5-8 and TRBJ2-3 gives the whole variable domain EAGVTQSPTHLIKTRGQQATLRCSPISGHTSVYWYQQALGLGLQFLLWYDEGEERNRGNFPPRFSGRQFPNYSSELNVNALELEDSALYLCASSLLGQHTDTQYFGPGTRLTVL.

DNA for the CDR3: TGTGCTACATTACCCTCGCTACAGGGGGCAACCATCTACGAGCAGTACTTC. This codes for CATLPSLQGATIYEQYF. The chain recombines TRBV27 with TRBJ2-7, with 9 bases identical to TRBD1. CDR1 is MNHEY, CDR2 SMNVEV, per germline (reference sequence). CDR3 length: 17 amino acids.

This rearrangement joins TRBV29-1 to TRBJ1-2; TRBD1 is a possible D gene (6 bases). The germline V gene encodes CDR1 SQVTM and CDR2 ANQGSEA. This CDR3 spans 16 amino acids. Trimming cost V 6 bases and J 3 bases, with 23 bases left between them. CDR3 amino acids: CSVHAWRWQGYYGYTF. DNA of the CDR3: TGCAGCGTCCACGCCTGGCGGTGGCAGGGGTACTATGGCTACACCTTC.

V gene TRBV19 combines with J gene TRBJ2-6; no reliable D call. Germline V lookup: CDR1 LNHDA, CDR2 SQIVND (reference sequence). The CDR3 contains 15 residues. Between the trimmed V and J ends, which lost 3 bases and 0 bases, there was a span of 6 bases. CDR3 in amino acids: CASSIIYSGANVLTF. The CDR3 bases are TGTGCCAGTAGTATTATCTACTCTGGGGCCAACGTCCTGACTTTC.

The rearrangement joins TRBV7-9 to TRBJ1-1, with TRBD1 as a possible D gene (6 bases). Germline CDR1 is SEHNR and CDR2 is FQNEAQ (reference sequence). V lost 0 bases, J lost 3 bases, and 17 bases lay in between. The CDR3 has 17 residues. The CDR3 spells CASSLAARGAGDTEAFF. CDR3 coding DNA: TGTGCCAGCAGCTTAGCGGCCCGGGGGGCTGGGGACACTGAAGCTTTCTTT.

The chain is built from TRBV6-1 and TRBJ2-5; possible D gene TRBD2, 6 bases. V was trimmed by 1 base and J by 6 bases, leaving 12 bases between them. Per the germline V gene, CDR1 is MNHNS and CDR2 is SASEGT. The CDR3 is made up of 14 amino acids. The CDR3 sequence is CASSEGISGKTQYF. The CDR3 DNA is TGTGCCAGCAGTGAAGGTATTAGCGGAAAGACCCAGTACTTC.

CDR3 region: CASSHTSGGGYEQYF. For the CDR3, the DNA is TGTGCCAGCAGTCACACCTCCGGGGGGGGATACGAGCAGTACTTC. The chain combines TRBV27 with TRBJ2-7, with 8 bases identical to TRBD2. Germline V gene lookup returns CDR1 MNHEY and CDR2 SMNVEV (reference sequence). This CDR3 comprises 15 residues. With V trimmed by 5 bases and J by 4 bases, 10 bases remained unmatched.

The CDR3 is CASSQTRHHQETQYF. DNA for the CDR3: TGCGCCAGCAGCCAGACCCGACATCACCAAGAGACCCAGTACTTC. The chain couples TRBV4-3 to TRBJ2-5; D call uncertain. Germline V gives CDR1 LGHNA, CDR2 YSLEER. Between the trimmed V and J ends, which lost 3 bases and 0 bases, there was a span of 11 bases. This CDR3 contains 15 residues.

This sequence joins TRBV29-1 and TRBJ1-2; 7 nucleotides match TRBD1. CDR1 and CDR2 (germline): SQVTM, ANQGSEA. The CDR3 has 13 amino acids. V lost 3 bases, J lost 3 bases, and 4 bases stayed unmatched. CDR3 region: CSVEGDRDYGYTF. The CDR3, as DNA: TGCAGCGTTGAGGGGGACAGAGACTATGGCTACACCTTC.

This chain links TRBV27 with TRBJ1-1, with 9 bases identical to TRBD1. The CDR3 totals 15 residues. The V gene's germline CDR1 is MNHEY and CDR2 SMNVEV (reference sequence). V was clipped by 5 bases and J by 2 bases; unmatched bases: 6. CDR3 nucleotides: TGTGCCAGCAGTCACTCGACAGGGGGAAACACTGAAGCTTTCTTT. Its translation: CASSHSTGGNTEAFF.